This TCR beta chain was retrieved from a study of OX40 agonist ivuxolimab in advanced cancers. About the research overall: Dose-escalation patients had hepatocellular carcinoma, melanoma, renal cell or head and neck cancer. The study's findings and limits: Expanded peripheral T-cell antigen specificity went undetermined.

TCRdb's copy holds only in-frame clones and misses some; the assay was immunoSEQ multiplex PCR. The table includes roughly 80,000 clones, 90% detected once. Comments on this clone: Antigen: not known.

The starting material was CD4+ or CD8+ T cells sorted from blood, obtained in a trial of the OX40 agonist ivuxolimab. This receptor was taken from an adult with an advanced solid tumor such as melanoma, head and neck, liver or kidney cancer.

In nucleotides, the CDR3 is TGCGCCAGCAGCCAAGGACAGGTAAAGGGTGAAGCTTTCTTT. Translated, it gives CASSQGQVKGEAFF. V usage is TRBV5-1 and J usage is TRBJ1-1; the match to TRBD1 covers 7 bases. Germline V gene data show CDR1 as SGHRS and CDR2 as YFSETQ. The CDR3 contains 14 residues. Germline trimming cut 4 bases from V and 7 bases from J; bases unmatched to any gene: 10.